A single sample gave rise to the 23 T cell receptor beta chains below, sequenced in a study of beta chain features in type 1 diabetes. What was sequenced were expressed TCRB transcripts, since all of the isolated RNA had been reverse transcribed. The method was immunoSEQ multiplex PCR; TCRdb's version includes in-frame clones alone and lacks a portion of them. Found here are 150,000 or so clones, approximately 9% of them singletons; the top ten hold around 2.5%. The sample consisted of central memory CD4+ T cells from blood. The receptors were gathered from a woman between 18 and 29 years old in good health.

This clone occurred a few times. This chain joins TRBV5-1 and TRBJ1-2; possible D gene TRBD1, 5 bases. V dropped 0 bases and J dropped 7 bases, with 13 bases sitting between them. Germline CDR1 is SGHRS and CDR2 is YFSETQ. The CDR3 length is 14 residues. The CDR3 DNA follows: TGCGCCAGCAGCTTGGCCCGGGGGAGTGCTGGCTACACCTTC. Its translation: CASSLARGSAGYTF.

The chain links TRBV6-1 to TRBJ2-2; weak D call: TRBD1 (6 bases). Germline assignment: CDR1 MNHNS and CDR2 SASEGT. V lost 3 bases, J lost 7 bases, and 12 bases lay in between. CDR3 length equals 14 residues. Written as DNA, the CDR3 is TGTGCCAGCAGTGACAGGGGTGTAGGCGGGGAGCTGTTTTTT. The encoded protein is CASSDRGVGGELFF.

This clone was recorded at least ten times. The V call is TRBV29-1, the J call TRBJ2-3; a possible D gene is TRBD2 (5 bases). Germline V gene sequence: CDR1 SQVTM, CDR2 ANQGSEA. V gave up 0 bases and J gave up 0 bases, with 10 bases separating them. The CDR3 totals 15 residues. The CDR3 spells CSVEDAGMSTDTQYF. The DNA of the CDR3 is TGCAGCGTTGAAGATGCGGGTATGAGCACAGATACGCAGTATTTT.

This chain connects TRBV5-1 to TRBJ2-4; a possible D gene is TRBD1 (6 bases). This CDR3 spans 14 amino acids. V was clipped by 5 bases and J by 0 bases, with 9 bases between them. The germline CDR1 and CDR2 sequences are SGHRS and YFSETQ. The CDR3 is CASRDSLAKNIQYF. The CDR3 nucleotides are TGCGCCAGCAGGGACAGCCTAGCCAAAAACATTCAGTACTTC.

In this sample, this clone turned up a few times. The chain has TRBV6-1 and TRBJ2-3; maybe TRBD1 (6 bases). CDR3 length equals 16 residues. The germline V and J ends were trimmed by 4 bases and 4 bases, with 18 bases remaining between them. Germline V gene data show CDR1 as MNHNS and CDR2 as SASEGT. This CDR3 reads CASSVGGSTLADTQYF. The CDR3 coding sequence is TGTGCCAGCAGTGTTGGGGGCTCGACCCTCGCAGATACGCAGTATTTT.

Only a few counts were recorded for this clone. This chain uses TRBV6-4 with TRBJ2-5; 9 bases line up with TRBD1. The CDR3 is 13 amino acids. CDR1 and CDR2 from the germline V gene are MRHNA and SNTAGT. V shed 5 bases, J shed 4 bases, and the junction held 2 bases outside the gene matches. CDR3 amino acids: CASSRQGGETQYF. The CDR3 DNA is TGTGCCAGCAGTCGACAGGGGGGAGAGACCCAGTACTTC.

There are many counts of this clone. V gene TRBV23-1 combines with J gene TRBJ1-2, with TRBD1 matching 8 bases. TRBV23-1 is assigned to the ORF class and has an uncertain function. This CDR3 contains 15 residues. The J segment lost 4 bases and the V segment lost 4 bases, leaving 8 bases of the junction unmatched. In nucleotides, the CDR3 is TGCGCCAGCAGTCTTGTTGACAGGGGAATCTATGGCTACACCTTC. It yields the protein CASSLVDRGIYGYTF.

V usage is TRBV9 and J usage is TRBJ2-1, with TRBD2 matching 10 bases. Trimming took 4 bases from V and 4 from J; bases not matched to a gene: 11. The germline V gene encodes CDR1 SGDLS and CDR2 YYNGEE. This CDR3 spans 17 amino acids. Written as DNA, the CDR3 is TGTGCCAGCAGCTCGGGTACTACTAGCGGGGCTTACAATGAGCAGTTCTTC. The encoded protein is CASSSGTTSGAYNEQFF.

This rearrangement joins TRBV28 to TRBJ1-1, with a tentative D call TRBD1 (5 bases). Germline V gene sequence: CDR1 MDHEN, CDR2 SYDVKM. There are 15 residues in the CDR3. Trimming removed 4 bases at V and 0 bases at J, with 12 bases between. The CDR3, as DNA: TGTGCCAGCAGTTCGTTTGACAGTATGAACACTGAAGCTTTCTTT. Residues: CASSSFDSMNTEAFF.

CDR3 nucleotides: TGTGCCAGCAGACGGACAGGGGGTGCTGAAGCTTTCTTT. This codes for CASRRTGGAEAFF. The chain combines TRBV5-6 with TRBJ1-1; 10 nucleotides align to TRBD1. There are 13 residues in the CDR3. Looked up from germline, CDR1 is SGHDT and CDR2 is YYEEEE. With V trimmed by 5 bases and J by 6 bases, 4 bases remained unmatched.

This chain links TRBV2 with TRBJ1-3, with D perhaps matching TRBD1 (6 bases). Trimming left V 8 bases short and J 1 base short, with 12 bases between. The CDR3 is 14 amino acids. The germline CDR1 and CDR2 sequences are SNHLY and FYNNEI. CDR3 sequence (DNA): TGTGCCAGCTGCCAGGGGTATTCTGGAAACACCATATATTTT. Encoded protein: CASCQGYSGNTIYF.

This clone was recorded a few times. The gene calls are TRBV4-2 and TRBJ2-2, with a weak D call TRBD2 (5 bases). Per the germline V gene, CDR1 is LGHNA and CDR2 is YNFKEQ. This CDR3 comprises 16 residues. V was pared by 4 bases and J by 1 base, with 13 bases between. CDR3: CASSLLGSGNTGELFF. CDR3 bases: TGTGCCAGCAGCCTCCTGGGAAGCGGGAACACCGGGGAGCTGTTTTTT.

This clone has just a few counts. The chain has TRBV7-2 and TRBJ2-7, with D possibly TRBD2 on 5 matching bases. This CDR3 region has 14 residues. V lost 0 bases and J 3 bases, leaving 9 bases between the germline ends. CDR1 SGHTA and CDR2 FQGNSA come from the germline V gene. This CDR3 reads CASSLAGVDYEQYF. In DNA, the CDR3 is TGTGCCAGCAGCTTAGCGGGAGTGGACTACGAGCAGTACTTC.

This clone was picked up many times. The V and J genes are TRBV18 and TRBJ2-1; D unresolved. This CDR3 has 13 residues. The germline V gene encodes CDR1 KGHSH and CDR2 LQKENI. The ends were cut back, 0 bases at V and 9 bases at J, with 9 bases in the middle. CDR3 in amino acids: CASSPPGRSEQFF. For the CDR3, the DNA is TGTGCCAGCTCACCACCAGGAAGGAGTGAGCAGTTCTTC.

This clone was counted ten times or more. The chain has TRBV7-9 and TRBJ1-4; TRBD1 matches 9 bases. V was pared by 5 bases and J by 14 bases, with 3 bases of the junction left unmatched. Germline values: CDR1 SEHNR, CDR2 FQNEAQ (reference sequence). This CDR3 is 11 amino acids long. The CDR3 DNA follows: TGTGCCAGCAGCCAGGGACAGGGCCTGTTTTTT. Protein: CASSQGQGLFF.

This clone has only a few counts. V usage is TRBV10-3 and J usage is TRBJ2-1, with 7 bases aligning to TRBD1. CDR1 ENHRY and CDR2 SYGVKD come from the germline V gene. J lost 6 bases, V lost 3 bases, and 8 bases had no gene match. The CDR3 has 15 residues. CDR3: CAISEGRQGGNEQFF. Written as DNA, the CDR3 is TGTGCCATCAGTGAAGGGAGACAGGGTGGCAATGAGCAGTTCTTC.

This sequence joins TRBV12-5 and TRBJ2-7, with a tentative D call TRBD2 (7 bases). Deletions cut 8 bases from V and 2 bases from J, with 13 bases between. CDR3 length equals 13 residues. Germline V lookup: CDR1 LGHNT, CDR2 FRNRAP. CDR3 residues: CASRGGTTYEQYF. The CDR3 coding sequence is TGTGCTAGTAGGGGGGGGACGACCTACGAGCAGTACTTC. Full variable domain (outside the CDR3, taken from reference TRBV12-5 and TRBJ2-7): DARVTQTPRHKVTEMGQEVTMRCQPILGHNTVFWYRQTMMQGLELLAYFRNRAPLDDSGMPKDRFSAEMPDATLATLKIQPSEPRDSAVYFCASRGGTTYEQYFGPGTRLTVT.

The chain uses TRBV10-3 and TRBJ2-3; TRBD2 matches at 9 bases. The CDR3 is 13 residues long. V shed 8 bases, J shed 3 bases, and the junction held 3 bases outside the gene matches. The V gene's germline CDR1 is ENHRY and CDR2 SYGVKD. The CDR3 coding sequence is TGTGCCATCTTGGCGGGGGGGACAGATACGCAGTATTTT. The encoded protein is CAILAGGTDTQYF.

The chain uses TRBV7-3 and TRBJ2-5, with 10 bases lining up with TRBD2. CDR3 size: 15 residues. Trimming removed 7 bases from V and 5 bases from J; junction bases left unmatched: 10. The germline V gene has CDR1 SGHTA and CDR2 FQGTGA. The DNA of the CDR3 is TGTGCCAGCACCACTAGCGGGGTTACAAAGGAGACCCAGTACTTC. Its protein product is CASTTSGVTKETQYF.

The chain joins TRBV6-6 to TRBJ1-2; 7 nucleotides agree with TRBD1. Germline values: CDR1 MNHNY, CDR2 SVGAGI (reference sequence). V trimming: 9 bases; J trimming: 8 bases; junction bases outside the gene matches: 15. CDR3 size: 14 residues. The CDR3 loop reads CASRQTGTQGGYTF. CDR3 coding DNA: TGTGCCAGTCGCCAGACAGGGACACAGGGCGGCTACACCTTC.

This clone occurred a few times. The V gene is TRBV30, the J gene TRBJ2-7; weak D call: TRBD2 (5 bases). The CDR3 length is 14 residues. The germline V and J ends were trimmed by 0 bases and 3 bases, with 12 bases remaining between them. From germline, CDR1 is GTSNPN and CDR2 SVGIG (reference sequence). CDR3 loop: CAWSVSGIVYEQYF. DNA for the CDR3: TGTGCCTGGAGTGTTTCGGGAATAGTCTACGAGCAGTACTTC.

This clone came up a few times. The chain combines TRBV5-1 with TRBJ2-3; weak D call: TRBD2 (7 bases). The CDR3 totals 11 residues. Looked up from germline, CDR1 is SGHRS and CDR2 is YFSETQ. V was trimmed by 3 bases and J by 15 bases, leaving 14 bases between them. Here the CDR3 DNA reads TGCGCCAGCAGCTCTCCGGGGGGCGTATATTTT. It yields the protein CASSSPGGVYF.

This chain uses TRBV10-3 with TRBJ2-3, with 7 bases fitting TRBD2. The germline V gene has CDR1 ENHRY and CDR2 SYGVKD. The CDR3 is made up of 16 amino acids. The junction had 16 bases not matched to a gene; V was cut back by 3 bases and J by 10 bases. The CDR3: CAISDPTGAPRGAQYF. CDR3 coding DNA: TGTGCCATCAGTGACCCCACTGGGGCGCCTCGGGGGGCGCAGTATTTT.